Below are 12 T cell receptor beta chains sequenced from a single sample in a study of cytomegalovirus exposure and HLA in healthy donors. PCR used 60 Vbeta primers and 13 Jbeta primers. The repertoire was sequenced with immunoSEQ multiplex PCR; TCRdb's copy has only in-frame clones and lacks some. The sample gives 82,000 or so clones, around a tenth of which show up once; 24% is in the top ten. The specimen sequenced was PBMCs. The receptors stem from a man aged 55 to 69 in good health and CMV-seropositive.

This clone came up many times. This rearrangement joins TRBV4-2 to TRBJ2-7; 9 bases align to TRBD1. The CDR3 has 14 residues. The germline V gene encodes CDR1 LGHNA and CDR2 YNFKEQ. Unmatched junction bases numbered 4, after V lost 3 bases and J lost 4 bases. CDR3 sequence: CASSQGTGRYEQYF. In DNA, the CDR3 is TGTGCCAGCAGCCAGGGGACAGGGAGGTACGAGCAGTACTTC.

This CDR3 is CASSSAAGSYGNTIYF. The CDR3 nucleotides are TGTGCCAGCAGTAGCGCCGCGGGGAGTTATGGAAACACCATATATTTT. The chain joins TRBV2 to TRBJ1-3; D remains unclear. Germline V CDR1 and CDR2: SNHLY, FYNNEI. Trimming left V 5 bases short and J 3 bases short, with 17 bases between. The CDR3 is 16 residues long.

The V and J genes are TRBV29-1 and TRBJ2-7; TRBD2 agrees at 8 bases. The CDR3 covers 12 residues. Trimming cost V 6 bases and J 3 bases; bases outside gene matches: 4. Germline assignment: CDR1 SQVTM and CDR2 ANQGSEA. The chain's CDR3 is CSVHSGNYEQYF. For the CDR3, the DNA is TGCAGCGTACATAGCGGGAACTACGAGCAGTACTTC.

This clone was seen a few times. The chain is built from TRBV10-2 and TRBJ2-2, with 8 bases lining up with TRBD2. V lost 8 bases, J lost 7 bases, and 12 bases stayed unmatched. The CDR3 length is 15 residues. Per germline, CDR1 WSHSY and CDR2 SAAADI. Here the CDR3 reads CASGGLASRSGELFF. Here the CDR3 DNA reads TGCGCCAGCGGAGGACTAGCAAGTCGGAGCGGGGAGCTGTTTTTT.

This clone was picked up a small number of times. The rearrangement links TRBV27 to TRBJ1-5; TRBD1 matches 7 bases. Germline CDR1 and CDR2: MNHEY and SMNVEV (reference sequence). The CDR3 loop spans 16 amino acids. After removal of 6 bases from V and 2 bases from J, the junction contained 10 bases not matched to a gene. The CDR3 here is CASSRDSGRGNQPQHF. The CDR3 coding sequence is TGTGCCAGCAGCAGGGACAGCGGGCGAGGCAATCAGCCCCAGCATTTT.

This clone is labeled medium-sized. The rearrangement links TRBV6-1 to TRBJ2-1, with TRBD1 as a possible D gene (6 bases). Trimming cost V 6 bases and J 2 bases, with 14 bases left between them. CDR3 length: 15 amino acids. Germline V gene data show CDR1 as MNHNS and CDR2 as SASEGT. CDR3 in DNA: TGTGCCAGCAGCGACGGACAGACCACCTACAATGAGCAGTTCTTC. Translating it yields CASSDGQTTYNEQFF.

The CDR3 here is CASTPQSGIQETQYF. CDR3 nucleotide sequence: TGTGCCAGTACTCCGCAATCGGGTATCCAAGAGACCCAGTACTTC. The rearrangement joins TRBV19 to TRBJ2-5; D gene uncertain. Trimming took off 7 bases at V and 1 base at J, with 16 bases between the two ends. This CDR3 is 15 amino acids long. Germline-derived CDR1 and CDR2 are LNHDA and SQIVND (reference sequence).

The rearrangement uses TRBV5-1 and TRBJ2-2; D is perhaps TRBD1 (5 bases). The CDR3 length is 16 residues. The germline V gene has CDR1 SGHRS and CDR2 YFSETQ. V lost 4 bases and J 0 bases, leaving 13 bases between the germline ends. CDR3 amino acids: CASSVRRGSNTGELFF. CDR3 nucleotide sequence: TGCGCCAGCAGCGTACGTAGGGGTTCGAACACCGGGGAGCTGTTTTTT.

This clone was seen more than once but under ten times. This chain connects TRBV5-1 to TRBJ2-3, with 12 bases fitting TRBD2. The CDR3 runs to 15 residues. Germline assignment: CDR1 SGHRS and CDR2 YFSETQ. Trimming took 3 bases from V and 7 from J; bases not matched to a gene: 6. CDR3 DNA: TGCGCCAGCAGCTCACTAGCGGGGGGCCCCTATACGCAGTATTTT. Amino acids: CASSSLAGGPYTQYF.

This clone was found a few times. The CDR3 sequence: CASSRTSGSLEQYF. The CDR3 nucleotides read TGTGCCAGTAGCAGGACTAGCGGGAGTCTTGAGCAGTACTTC. J is TRBJ2-7 and V is TRBV19; TRBD2 agrees at 13 bases. This CDR3 contains 14 residues. Germline lookup yields CDR1 LNHDA and CDR2 SQIVND (reference sequence). V lost 6 bases, J lost 7 bases, and 6 bases stayed unmatched.

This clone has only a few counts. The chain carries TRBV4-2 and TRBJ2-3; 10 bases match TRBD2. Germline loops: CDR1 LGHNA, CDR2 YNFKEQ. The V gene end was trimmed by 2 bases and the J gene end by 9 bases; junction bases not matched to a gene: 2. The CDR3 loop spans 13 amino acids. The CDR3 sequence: CASSQLAGDTQYF. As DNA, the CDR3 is TGTGCCAGCAGCCAACTAGCGGGGGACACGCAGTATTTT.

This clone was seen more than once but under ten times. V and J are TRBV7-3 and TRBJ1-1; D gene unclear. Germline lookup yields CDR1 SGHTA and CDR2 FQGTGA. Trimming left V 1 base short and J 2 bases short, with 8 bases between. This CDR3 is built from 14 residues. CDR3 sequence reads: CASSLRQANTEAFF. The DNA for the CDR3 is TGTGCCAGCAGCTTAAGGCAGGCTAACACTGAAGCTTTCTTT.